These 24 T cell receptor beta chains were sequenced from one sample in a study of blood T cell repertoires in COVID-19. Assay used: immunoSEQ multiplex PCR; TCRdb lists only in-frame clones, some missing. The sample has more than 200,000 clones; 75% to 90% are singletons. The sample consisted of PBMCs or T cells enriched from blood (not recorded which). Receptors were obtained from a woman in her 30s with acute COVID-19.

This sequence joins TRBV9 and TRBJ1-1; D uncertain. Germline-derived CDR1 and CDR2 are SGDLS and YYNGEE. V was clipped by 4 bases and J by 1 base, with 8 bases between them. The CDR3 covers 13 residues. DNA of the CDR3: TGTGCCAGCAGCCTTGGGAGGAACACTGAAGCTTTCTTT. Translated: CASSLGRNTEAFF.

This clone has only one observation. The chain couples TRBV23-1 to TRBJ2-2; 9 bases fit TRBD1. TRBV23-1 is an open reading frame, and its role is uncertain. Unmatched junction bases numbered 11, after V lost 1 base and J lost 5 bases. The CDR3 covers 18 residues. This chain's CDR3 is CASSQFPRLQGATGELFF. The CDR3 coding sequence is TGCGCCAGCAGTCAATTCCCACGCTTACAGGGGGCAACCGGGGAGCTGTTTTTT.

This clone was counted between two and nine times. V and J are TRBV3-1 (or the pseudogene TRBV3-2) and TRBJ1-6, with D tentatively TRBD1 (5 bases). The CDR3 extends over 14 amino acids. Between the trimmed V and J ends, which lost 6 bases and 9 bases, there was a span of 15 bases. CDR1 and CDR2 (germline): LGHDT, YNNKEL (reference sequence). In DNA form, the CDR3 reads TGTGCCAGCAGTAACGACAGATCGGGTTCACCCCTCCACTTT. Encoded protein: CASSNDRSGSPLHF.

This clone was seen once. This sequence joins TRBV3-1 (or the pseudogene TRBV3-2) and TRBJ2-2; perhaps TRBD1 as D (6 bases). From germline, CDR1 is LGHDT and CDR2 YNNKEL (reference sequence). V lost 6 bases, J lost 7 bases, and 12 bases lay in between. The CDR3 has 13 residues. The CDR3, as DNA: TGTGCCAGCAGGCTCCAGGGGAACGGGGAGCTGTTTTTT. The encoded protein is CASRLQGNGELFF.

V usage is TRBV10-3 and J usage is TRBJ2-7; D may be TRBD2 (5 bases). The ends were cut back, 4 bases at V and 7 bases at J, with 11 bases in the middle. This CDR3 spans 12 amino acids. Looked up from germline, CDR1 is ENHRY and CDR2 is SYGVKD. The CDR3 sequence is CAISVLSGEQYF. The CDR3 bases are TGTGCCATCAGTGTTCTGTCGGGGGAGCAGTACTTC.

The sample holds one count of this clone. The CDR3 coding sequence is TGTGCCAGCAGTTTGTGGCAGGGGGCTGGTGAGCAGTTCTTC. Amino acids: CASSLWQGAGEQFF. The V call is TRBV28, the J call TRBJ2-1; TRBD1 matches 8 bases. The germline gives CDR1 MDHEN, CDR2 SYDVKM. The CDR3 length is 14 residues. V lost 3 bases, J lost 9 bases, and 7 bases stayed unmatched.

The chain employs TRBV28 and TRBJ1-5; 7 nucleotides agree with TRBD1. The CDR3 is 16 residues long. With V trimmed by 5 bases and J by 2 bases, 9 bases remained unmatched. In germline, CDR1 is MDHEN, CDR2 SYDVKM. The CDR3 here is CASSPSTGKGNQPQHF. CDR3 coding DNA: TGTGCCAGCAGTCCCTCGACAGGGAAGGGCAATCAGCCCCAGCATTTT.

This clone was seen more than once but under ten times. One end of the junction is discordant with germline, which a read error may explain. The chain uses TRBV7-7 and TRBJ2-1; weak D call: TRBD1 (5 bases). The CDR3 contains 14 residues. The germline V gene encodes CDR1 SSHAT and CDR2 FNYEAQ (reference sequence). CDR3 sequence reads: CASSPQDTNNEQFF. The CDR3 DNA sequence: TGTGCTAGCAGCCCTCAGGACACCAACAATGAGCAGTTCTTC.

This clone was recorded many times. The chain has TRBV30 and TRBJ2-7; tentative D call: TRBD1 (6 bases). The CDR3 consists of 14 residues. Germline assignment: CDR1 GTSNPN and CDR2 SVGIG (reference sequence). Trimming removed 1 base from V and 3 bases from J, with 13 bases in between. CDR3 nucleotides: TGTGCCTGGAGTGGGACAGCCGGTTTCTACGAGCAGTACTTC. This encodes CAWSGTAGFYEQYF.

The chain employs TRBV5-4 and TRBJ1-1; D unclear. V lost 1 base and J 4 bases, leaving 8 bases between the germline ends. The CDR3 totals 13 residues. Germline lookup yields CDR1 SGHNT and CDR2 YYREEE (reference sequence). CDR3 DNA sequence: TGTGCCAGCAGCTTGTCCCCGGGCACTGAAGCTTTCTTT. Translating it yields CASSLSPGTEAFF. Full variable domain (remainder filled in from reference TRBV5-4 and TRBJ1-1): ETGVTQSPTHLIKTRGQQVTLRCSSQSGHNTVSWYQQALGQGPQFIFQYYREEENGRGNFPPRFSGLQFPNYSSELNVNALELDDSALYLCASSLSPGTEAFFGQGTRLTVV.

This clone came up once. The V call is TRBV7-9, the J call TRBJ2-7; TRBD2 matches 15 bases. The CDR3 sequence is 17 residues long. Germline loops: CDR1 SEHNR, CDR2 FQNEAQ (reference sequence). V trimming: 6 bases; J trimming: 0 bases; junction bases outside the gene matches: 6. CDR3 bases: TGTGCCAGCAGACCGGGACTAGCGGGGGGAAGCTCCTACGAGCAGTACTTC. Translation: CASRPGLAGGSSYEQYF.

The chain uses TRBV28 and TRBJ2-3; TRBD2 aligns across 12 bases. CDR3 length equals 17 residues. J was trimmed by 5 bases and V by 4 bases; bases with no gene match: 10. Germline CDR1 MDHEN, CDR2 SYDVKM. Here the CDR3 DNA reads TGTGCCAGCAGTTCCCTCCGGACTAGCGGGGAGGAAGATACGCAGTATTTT. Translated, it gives CASSSLRTSGEEDTQYF.

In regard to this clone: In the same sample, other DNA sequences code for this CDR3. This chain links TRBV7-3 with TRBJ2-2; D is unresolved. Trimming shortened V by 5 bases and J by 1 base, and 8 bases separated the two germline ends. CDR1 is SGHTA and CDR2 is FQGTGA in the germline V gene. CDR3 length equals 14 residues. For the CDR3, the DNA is TGTGCCAGCAGCCCAGGTCAGAACACCGGGGAGCTGTTTTTT. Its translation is CASSPGQNTGELFF.

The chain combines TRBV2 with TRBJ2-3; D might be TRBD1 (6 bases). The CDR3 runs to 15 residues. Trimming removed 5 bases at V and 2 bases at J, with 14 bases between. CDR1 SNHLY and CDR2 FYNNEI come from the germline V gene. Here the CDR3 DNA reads TGTGCCAGCAGTATCCTGACAGGCACCACAGATACGCAGTATTTT. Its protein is CASSILTGTTDTQYF.

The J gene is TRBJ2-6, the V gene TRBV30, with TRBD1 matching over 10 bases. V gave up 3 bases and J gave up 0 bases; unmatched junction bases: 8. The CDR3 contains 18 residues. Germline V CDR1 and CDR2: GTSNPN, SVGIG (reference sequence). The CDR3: CAWSRQGALISGANVLTF. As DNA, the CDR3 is TGTGCCTGGAGCCGACAGGGGGCCCTTATCTCTGGGGCCAACGTCCTGACTTTC.

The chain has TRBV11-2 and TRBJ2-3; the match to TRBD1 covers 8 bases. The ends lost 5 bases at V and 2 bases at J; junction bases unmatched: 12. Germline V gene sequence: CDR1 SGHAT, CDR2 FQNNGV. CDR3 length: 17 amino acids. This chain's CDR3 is CASSPRTGPPFTDTQYF. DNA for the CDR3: TGTGCCAGCAGCCCGCGGACAGGGCCACCTTTCACAGATACGCAGTATTTT.

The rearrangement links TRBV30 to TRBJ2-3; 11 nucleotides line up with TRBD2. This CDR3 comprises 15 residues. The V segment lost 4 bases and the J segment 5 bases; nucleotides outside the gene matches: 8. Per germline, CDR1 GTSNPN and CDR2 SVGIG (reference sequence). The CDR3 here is CAWNLAGGPGDTQYF. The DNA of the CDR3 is TGTGCCTGGAACTTAGCGGGGGGGCCGGGAGATACGCAGTATTTT.

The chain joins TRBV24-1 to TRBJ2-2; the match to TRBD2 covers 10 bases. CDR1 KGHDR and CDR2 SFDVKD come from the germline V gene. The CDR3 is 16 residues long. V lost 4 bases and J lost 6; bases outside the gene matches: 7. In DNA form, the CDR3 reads TGTGCCACCAGTGAGCCAGCGGGGGGGCCTGCCGGGGAGCTGTTTTTT. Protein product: CATSEPAGGPAGELFF.

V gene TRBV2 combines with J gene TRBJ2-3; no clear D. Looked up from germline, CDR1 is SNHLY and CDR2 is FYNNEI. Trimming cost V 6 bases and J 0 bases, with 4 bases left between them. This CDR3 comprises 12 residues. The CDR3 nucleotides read TGTGCCAGCAGGACTAGCACAGATACGCAGTATTTT. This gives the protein CASRTSTDTQYF.

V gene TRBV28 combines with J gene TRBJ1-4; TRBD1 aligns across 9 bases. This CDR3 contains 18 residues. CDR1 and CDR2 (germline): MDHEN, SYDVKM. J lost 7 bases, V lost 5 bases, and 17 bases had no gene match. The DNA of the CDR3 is TGTGCCAGCAGTCTGATCCCGGGACAGGGACCCCTGTCTGAAAAACTGTTTTTT. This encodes CASSLIPGQGPLSEKLFF.

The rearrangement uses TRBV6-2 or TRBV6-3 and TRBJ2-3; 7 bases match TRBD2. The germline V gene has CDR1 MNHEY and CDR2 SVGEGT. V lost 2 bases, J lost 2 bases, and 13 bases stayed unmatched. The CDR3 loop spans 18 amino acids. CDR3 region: CASSYRGASGSPTDTQYF. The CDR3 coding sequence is TGTGCCAGCAGTTACCGAGGAGCTAGCGGCTCTCCCACAGATACGCAGTATTTT.

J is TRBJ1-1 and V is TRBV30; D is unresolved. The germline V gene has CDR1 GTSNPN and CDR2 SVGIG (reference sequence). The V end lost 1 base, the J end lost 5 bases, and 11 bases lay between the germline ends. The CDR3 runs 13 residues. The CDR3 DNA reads TGTGCCTGGAGTGGCGGTGGGAGGACTGAAGCTTTCTTT. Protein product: CAWSGGGRTEAFF.

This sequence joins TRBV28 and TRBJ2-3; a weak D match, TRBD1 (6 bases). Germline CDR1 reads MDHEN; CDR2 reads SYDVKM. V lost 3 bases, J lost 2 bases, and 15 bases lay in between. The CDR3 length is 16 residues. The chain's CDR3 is CASSFPGTSNTDTQYF. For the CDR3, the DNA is TGTGCCAGCAGTTTCCCTGGGACATCCAACACAGATACGCAGTATTTT. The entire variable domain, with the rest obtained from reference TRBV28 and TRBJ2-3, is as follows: DVKVTQSSRYLVKRTGEKVFLECVQDMDHENMFWYRQDPGLGLRLIYFSYDVKMKEKGDIPEGYSVSREKKERFSLILESASTNQTSMYLCASSFPGTSNTDTQYFGPGTRLTVL.

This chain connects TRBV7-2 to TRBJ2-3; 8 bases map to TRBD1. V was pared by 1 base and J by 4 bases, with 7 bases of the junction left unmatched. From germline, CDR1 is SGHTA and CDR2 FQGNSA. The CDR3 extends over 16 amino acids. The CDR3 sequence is CASSLGAGGPADTQYF. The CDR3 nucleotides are TGTGCCAGCAGCTTAGGGGCAGGGGGCCCCGCAGATACGCAGTATTTT.